This section outlines one T cell receptor (beta chain) sequence together with its context. Its antigen remains unknown. This entry comes from a study of blood T cells in healthy people across ages. Study summary: Per two T cells, about one barcoded beta molecule was captured through template switching. Study-wide points: Aged donors had fewer naive CD4+ cells and lower diversity than long-lived donors. TCR beta diversity was tightly associated with the proportion of naive T cells. Since the PBMCs were unsorted, naive and antigen-experienced cells could not be conclusively compared.

V gave up 5 bases and J gave up 6 bases, with 16 bases separating them. The germline V gene has CDR1 KGHDR and CDR2 SFDVKD. CDR3 size: 15 residues. Next came a second PCR, run for about 6 to 12 cycles, which used a sample-barcoded 5' primer along with a J-beta primer mix. TCRdb redid the calling of the 5' RACE reads with MiXCR, one entry per CDR3 protein. This sample has about 900,000 distinct CDR3 sequences; 40% to 60% occur once, and the top ten carry roughly 12%. The sequencing input was blood. The rearrangement links TRBV24-1 to TRBJ2-1, with a weak D call TRBD1 (6 bases). This receptor was obtained from a man aged 25-40 years in good health. The CDR3 DNA sequence: TGTGCCACCAGTGGGGCGACAGGCACTCTCAATGAGCAGTTCTTC. Protein product: CATSGATGTLNEQFF.